What follows are 27 T cell receptor beta chains derived from one specimen sequenced in a study of cytomegalovirus exposure and HLA in healthy donors. A multiplex PCR was run with 60 Vbeta primers and 13 Jbeta primers. Some clones are missing from TCRdb's copy, which holds only in-frame ones; the method was immunoSEQ multiplex PCR. The sample records 100,000 to 150,000 clones, over 75% being singletons. Sequencing input: PBMCs. These TCRs come from a man between 18 and 35 years old in good health and CMV-seropositive.

V usage is TRBV5-6 and J usage is TRBJ2-7, with 11 bases aligning to TRBD1. This CDR3 comprises 18 residues. In germline, CDR1 is SGHDT, CDR2 YYEEEE. V shed 3 bases, J shed 1 base, and the junction held 12 bases outside the gene matches. The CDR3 loop reads CASSSLRRTGGLSYEQYF. The CDR3 region has the DNA TGTGCCAGCAGCTCCTTGCGGCGGACAGGGGGCCTGTCCTACGAGCAGTACTTC. Full variable domain (missing parts from reference TRBV5-6 and TRBJ2-7): DAGVTQSPTHLIKTRGQQVTLRCSPKSGHDTVSWYQQALGQGPQFIFQYYEEEERQRGNFPDRFSGHQFPNYSSELNVNALLLGDSALYLCASSSLRRTGGLSYEQYFGPGTRLTVT.

Here the CDR3 reads CASRDSRGQGVEQYF. For the CDR3, the DNA is TGTGCCAGCAGGGACAGTAGGGGACAGGGGGTTGAGCAGTACTTC. This chain uses TRBV2 with TRBJ2-7, with 11 bases aligning to TRBD1. The J segment lost 7 bases and the V segment lost 6 bases, leaving 11 bases of the junction unmatched. This CDR3 is built from 15 residues. Germline assignment: CDR1 SNHLY and CDR2 FYNNEI.

Comment on this clone: Germline is not matched at one junction end, which may reflect a read error. J is TRBJ2-5 and V is TRBV2, with D maybe TRBD2 (7 bases). This CDR3 has 14 residues. CDR1 SNHLY and CDR2 FYNNEI come from the germline V gene. In DNA form, the CDR3 reads TGTGCCAGCAGGAAGGAGGGGGGGGCGAAGACCCGGTACTTC. Its protein product is CASRKEGGAKTRYF.

The CDR3: CASSPGVGRDNQPQHF. The CDR3 region has the DNA TGTGCCAGCAGCCCGGGGGTGGGGCGGGACAATCAGCCCCAGCATTTT. This chain joins TRBV7-8 and TRBJ1-5, with D possibly TRBD1 on 5 matching bases. This CDR3 has 16 residues. The germline V and J ends were trimmed by 5 bases and 3 bases, with 17 bases remaining between them. Germline assignment: CDR1 SGHVS and CDR2 FQNEAQ.

The chain links TRBV7-9 to TRBJ2-2; the match to TRBD1 covers 8 bases. In germline, CDR1 is SEHNR, CDR2 FQNEAQ (reference sequence). There are 19 residues in the CDR3. Trimming at V came to 5 bases and at J to 7 bases, leaving 21 bases not matched to a gene. Here the CDR3 reads CASSPRPRNDRGGIGELFF. In DNA form, the CDR3 reads TGTGCCAGCAGCCCCCGCCCCCGAAATGACAGGGGCGGTATCGGGGAGCTGTTTTTT.

A note on this clone: One end of the junction varies from germline; a read error may be responsible. The V gene is TRBV9, the J gene TRBJ2-2, with 8 positions matching TRBD2. The CDR3 totals 15 residues. Looked up from germline, CDR1 is SGDLS and CDR2 is YYNGEE. CDR3 in amino acids: CASSVTGGLPGELFF. For the CDR3, the DNA is TGTGCTAGCAGCGTAACGGGAGGGCTCCCCGGGGAGCTGTTTTTT.

The CDR3 reads CASSQAHPWDRGYEQYF. In DNA form, the CDR3 reads TGCGCCAGCAGCCAAGCACACCCCTGGGACAGGGGATACGAGCAGTACTTC. The V and J genes are TRBV4-3 and TRBJ2-7, with 10 bases matching TRBD1. CDR1 and CDR2 from the germline V gene are LGHNA and YSLEER. The CDR3 has 17 amino acids. Losses at the gene ends were 1 base for V and 4 bases for J; bases not matched to a gene: 10.

The CDR3 reads CASSYTANQPQHF. As DNA, the CDR3 is TGTGCCAGCAGTTACACTGCGAATCAGCCCCAGCATTTT. V usage is TRBV6-6 and J usage is TRBJ1-5; no clear D gene. This CDR3 has 13 amino acids. V lost 2 bases and J lost 4, with 6 bases in between. Germline values: CDR1 MNHNY, CDR2 SVGAGI (reference sequence).

V gene TRBV7-2 combines with J gene TRBJ2-1; the match to TRBD2 covers 7 bases. The CDR3 length is 15 residues. J lost 9 bases, V lost 4 bases, and 12 bases had no gene match. Germline CDR1 and CDR2: SGHTA and FQGNSA. CDR3 sequence reads: CASSSEGSGTSEQFF. The DNA for the CDR3 is TGTGCCAGCAGCTCCGAAGGGAGCGGGACGAGTGAGCAGTTCTTC.

The rearrangement joins TRBV12-1 to TRBJ2-7; TRBD2, as called in the table, went unchecked against the DNA. TRBV12-1 is annotated as a pseudogene. This CDR3 has 20 residues. The CDR3 DNA sequence: TGTGCCAGCAGCTTTGGCATTCTAGCGGGAGGGCCATTCCTCCCCTACGAGCAGTACTTC. Protein: CASSFGILAGGPFLPYEQYF.

V gene TRBV5-1 combines with J gene TRBJ2-5; the D gene is possibly TRBD2 (7 bases). V gave up 3 bases and J gave up 4 bases, with 16 bases separating them. Germline CDR1 SGHRS, CDR2 YFSETQ. This CDR3 is built from 15 residues. In DNA form, the CDR3 reads TGCGCCAGCAGCTCAGATACAGGGAGGGGAGAGACCCAGTACTTC. Translating gives CASSSDTGRGETQYF.

CDR3 protein: CASSLFSWDRGAYEQYF. CDR3 DNA: TGTGCCAGCAGCTTATTCTCTTGGGACAGGGGTGCCTACGAGCAGTACTTC. The chain uses TRBV11-2 and TRBJ2-5, with 10 bases aligning to TRBD1. Near its end, the DNA agrees better with TRBJ2-7, so the J call may be wrong. The CDR3 runs 17 residues. Germline CDR1 SGHAT, CDR2 FQNNGV.

As regards this clone: The conserved phenylalanine or tryptophan normally closing the CDR3 is absent here, so this likely arose from a read error. No DNA is shown, since the ends of the CDR3 on it are uncertain; the CDR3 is the one TCRdb lists. This chain connects TRBV30 to TRBJ1-3; the table's TRBD1 call for D was not verified on the DNA. The CDR3 numbers 11 amino acids, ends counted. The germline V gene encodes CDR1 GTSNPN and CDR2 SVGIG (reference sequence). The CDR3 protein is CAWDNTGTEYL.

The chain combines TRBV4-1 with TRBJ1-5, with 8 nucleotides matching TRBD1. Germline V lookup: CDR1 MGHRA, CDR2 YSYEKL. Trimming took 3 bases from V and 7 from J; bases not matched to a gene: 14. The CDR3 sequence is 17 residues long. CDR3 sequence: CASSQAQDSGGRQPQHF. The CDR3 region has the DNA TGCGCCAGCAGCCAGGCTCAGGACTCAGGGGGCCGACAGCCCCAGCATTTT.

The gene calls are TRBV7-2 and TRBJ2-7; 9 nucleotides align to TRBD2. The CDR3 totals 16 residues. Germline V CDR1 and CDR2: SGHTA, FQGNSA. With V trimmed by 5 bases and J by 0 bases, 8 bases remained unmatched. In DNA form, the CDR3 reads TGTGCCAGCAGCGCCCAGGCTAGCGGGACCTCCTACGAGCAGTACTTC. It encodes CASSAQASGTSYEQYF.

In the case of this clone: The conserved phenylalanine or tryptophan is not found at the CDR3 terminus, so this likely reflects a read error. The chain is built from TRBV7-8 and TRBJ1-5, with 9 bases identical to TRBD1. Trimming at V came to 4 bases and at J to 1 base, leaving 2 bases not matched to a gene. Per germline, CDR1 SGHVS and CDR2 FQNEAQ. The CDR3 is made up of 15 amino acids. DNA of the CDR3: TGTGCCAGCAGCTCAGGGACAGGGAGCAATCAGCCCCAGCATCTT. Protein sequence: CASSSGTGSNQPQHL.

This clone was observed a few times. The gene calls are TRBV11-3 and TRBJ1-3; unclear D gene. There are 13 residues in the CDR3. V gave up 6 bases and J gave up 4 bases, with 10 bases separating them. The germline CDR1 and CDR2 sequences are SGHNT and YENEEA. CDR3 sequence reads: CASSHRSGNTIYF. In DNA form, the CDR3 reads TGTGCCAGCAGTCACAGATCCGGAAACACCATATATTTT. The variable domain in full, completed from reference TRBV11-3 and TRBJ1-3, reads EAGVVQSPRYKIIEKKQPVAFWCNPISGHNTLYWYLQNLGQGPELLIRYENEEAVDDSQLPKDRFSAERLKGVDSTLKIQPAELGDSAVYLCASSHRSGNTIYFGEGSWLTVV.

The gene calls are TRBV19 and TRBJ2-7, with D unclear. CDR3 size: 15 residues. Trimming shortened V by 4 bases and J by 4 bases, and 17 bases separated the two germline ends. Germline CDR1 reads LNHDA; CDR2 reads SQIVND (reference sequence). CDR3: CASSNTGDGLYEQYF. As DNA, the CDR3 is TGTGCCAGTAGTAACACCGGAGATGGTCTATACGAGCAGTACTTC.

This rearrangement joins TRBV10-3 to TRBJ1-5; the match to TRBD1 covers 9 bases. The CDR3 runs 14 residues. Germline loops: CDR1 ENHRY, CDR2 SYGVKD. The J segment lost 2 bases and the V segment lost 10 bases, leaving 6 bases of the junction unmatched. The CDR3 loop is CATDRGSGNQPQHF. CDR3 bases: TGTGCCACGGACAGGGGATCGGGCAATCAGCCCCAGCATTTT.

J is TRBJ2-2 and V is TRBV27, with D unresolved. The CDR3 has 13 residues. Germline CDR1 is MNHEY and CDR2 is SMNVEV (reference sequence). V was shortened by 3 bases and J by 5 bases, with 7 bases between the two germline ends. CDR3 sequence reads: CASSLSRTGELFF. DNA of the CDR3: TGTGCCAGCAGTTTGTCGAGGACCGGGGAGCTGTTTTTT.

This clone was observed a few times. The chain uses TRBV5-1 and TRBJ1-1; 7 nucleotides align to TRBD1. The V and J ends lost 4 bases and 7 bases, in that order; junction bases with no gene match: 1. This CDR3 has 11 residues. Germline lookup yields CDR1 SGHRS and CDR2 YFSETQ. CDR3 in amino acids: CASSRDSEAFF. In DNA, the CDR3 is TGCGCCAGCAGCCGGGACAGTGAAGCTTTCTTT.

The chain has TRBV7-8 and TRBJ1-2; a weak D match, TRBD1 (6 bases). Trimming cost V 1 base and J 8 bases, with 14 bases left between them. The CDR3 runs to 14 residues. Germline V gene lookup returns CDR1 SGHVS and CDR2 FQNEAQ. The DNA for the CDR3 is TGTGCCAGCAGCTTAGTTGCGACACAGGGAGGCTACACCTTC. It specifies CASSLVATQGGYTF.

The V call is TRBV11-3, the J call TRBJ2-1, with TRBD2 identical over 7 bases. Germline CDR1 is SGHNT and CDR2 is YENEEA. Trimming at V came to 0 bases and at J to 10 bases, leaving 3 bases not matched to a gene. The CDR3 covers 13 residues. CDR3 in DNA: TGTGCCAGCAGCTTAGAAAGGGAGGGCGAGCAGTTCTTC. This gives the protein CASSLEREGEQFF.

This clone was seen once. The chain is built from TRBV11-2 and TRBJ1-2, with D tentatively TRBD1 (6 bases). Looked up from germline, CDR1 is SGHAT and CDR2 is FQNNGV. The germline V and J ends were trimmed by 5 bases and 0 bases, with 16 bases remaining between them. The CDR3 length is 16 residues. In DNA form, the CDR3 reads TGTGCCAGCAGCCAATTTACAGGGCCTTCTAACTATGGCTACACCTTC. Translating gives CASSQFTGPSNYGYTF.

The V and J genes are TRBV4-2 and TRBJ1-1, with D uncertain. Trimming took 4 bases from V and 5 from J, leaving 14 bases between them. This CDR3 comprises 14 residues. Germline values: CDR1 LGHNA, CDR2 YNFKEQ. For the CDR3, the DNA is TGTGCCAGCAGCCCATCCGGGAGAAGGACTGAAGCTTTCTTT. Its protein product is CASSPSGRRTEAFF.

This clone has a single count. The J gene is TRBJ1-2, the V gene TRBV4-1, with 7 bases that match TRBD1. The ends lost 4 bases at V and 0 bases at J; junction bases unmatched: 8. Germline loops: CDR1 MGHRA, CDR2 YSYEKL. The CDR3 is made up of 16 amino acids. This chain's CDR3 is CASSLEATGPNYGYTF. Written as DNA, the CDR3 is TGCGCCAGCAGCCTTGAGGCGACAGGGCCTAACTATGGCTACACCTTC.

The chain combines TRBV6-5 with TRBJ2-7; 9 positions match TRBD1. The CDR3 has 14 amino acids. V shed 2 bases and J 3 bases; nucleotides not matched to a gene: 2. The germline CDR1 and CDR2 sequences are MNHEY and SVGAGI. This CDR3 is CASSYGQGIYEQYF. CDR3 coding DNA: TGTGCCAGCAGTTACGGACAGGGGATCTACGAGCAGTACTTC.